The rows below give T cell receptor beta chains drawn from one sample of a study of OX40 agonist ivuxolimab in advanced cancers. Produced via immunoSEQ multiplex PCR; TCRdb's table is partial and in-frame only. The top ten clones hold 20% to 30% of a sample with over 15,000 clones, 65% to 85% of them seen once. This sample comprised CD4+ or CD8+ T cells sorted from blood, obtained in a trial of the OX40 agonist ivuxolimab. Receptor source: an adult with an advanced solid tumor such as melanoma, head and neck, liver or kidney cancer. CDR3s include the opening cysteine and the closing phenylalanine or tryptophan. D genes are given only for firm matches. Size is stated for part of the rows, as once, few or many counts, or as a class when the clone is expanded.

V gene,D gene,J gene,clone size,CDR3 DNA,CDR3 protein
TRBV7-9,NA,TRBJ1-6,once,TGTGCCAGCAGGGGGGGGTACTCGAGATCACCCCTCCACTTT,CASRGGYSRSPLHF
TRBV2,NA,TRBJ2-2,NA,TGTGCCAGCAGTGAAGCGTTTGAGGGCCCCACCGGGGAGCTGTTTTTT,CASSEAFEGPTGELFF
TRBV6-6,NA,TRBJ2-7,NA,TGTGCCAGCAGTGACATGACCTACGAGCAGTACTTC,CASSDMTYEQYF
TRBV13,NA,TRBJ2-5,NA,TGTGCCAGCAGCACAGGGACTAACCAAGAGACCCAGTACTTC,CASSTGTNQETQYF
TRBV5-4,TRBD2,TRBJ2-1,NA,TGTGCCAGCAGCTCACTAGCGGGCGTGTACAATGAGCAGTTCTTC,CASSSLAGVYNEQFF
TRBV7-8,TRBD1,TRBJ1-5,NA,TGTGCCAGCAGCCAAGGACAGGGACAGCCCCAGCATTTT,CASSQGQGQPQHF
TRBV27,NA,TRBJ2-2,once,TGTGCCAGCAGTTGGGCTAGAGGTACCGGGGAGCTGTTTTTT,CASSWARGTGELFF
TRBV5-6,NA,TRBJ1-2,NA,TGTGCCAGCAGCCCGGAAGGGTCTAACTATGGCTACACCTTC,CASSPEGSNYGYTF
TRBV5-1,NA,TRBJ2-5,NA,TGCGCCAGCAGCTTCGGCCCCATGGAAGAGACCCAGTACTTC,CASSFGPMEETQYF
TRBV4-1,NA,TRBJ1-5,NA,TGCGCCAGCAGCCAGGGTGGCAGGGAAGAACCCCAGCATTTT,CASSQGGREEPQHF
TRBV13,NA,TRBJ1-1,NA,TGTGCCAGCAGCTTACGTGGGGTGCCCACTGAAGCTTTCTTT,CASSLRGVPTEAFF
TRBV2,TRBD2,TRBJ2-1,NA,TGTGCCATCCCTAGCGGGAGCTCCTACAATGAGCAGTTCTTC,CAIPSGSSYNEQFF
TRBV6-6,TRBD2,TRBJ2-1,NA,TGTGCCAGCAGTTCCGGGAGGGCCGATGAGCAGTTCTTC,CASSSGRADEQFF
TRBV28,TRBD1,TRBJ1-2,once,TGTGCCAGCAGGGGACAGGGAAATGGCTACACCTTC,CASRGQGNGYTF
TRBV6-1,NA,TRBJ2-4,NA,TGTGCCAGCAGAGGGTGGAGCGGAGAAAACATTCAGTACTTC,CASRGWSGENIQYF
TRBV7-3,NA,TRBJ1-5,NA,TGTGCCAGCAGCCCCGGCCCCGATCAGCCCCAGCATTTT,CASSPGPDQPQHF
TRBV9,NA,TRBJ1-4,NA,TGTGCCAGCAGCCTAGGACAGTTTAATGAAAAACTGTTTTTT,CASSLGQFNEKLFF
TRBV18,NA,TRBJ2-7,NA,TGTGCCAGCTCAGAATACAGGCTCTCAGGCTACGAGCAGTACTTC,CASSEYRLSGYEQYF
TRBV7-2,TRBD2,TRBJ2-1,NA,TGTGCCAGCCAGGGTGTGGGGGGGTCCTACAATGAGCAGTTCTTC,CASQGVGGSYNEQFF
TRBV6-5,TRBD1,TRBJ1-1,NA,TGTGCCAGCAGTTACTCGCGTGACAGGGGGGACACTGAAGCTTTCTTT,CASSYSRDRGDTEAFF
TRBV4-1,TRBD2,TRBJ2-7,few,TGCGCCAGCAGCCAAGATATAGCGGGAGGGTCCTCCGAGCAGTACTTC,CASSQDIAGGSSEQYF
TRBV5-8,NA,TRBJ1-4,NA,TGTGCCAGCAGCCCAAGGGCCTATAATGAAAAACTGTTTTTT,CASSPRAYNEKLFF